These 11 T cell receptor beta chains were all obtained from the same sample, sequenced in a study of cytomegalovirus exposure and HLA in healthy donors. The protocol was immunoSEQ multiplex PCR, while the TCRdb copy is restricted to in-frame clones and leaves out a portion. In the table there are about 110,000 clones, under 97% of which are singletons. The sample was PBMCs. All receptors come from a woman between 18 and 29 years old in good health and CMV-seronegative.

The chain joins TRBV11-2 to TRBJ2-1; TRBD2 matches at 13 bases. Germline V lookup: CDR1 SGHAT, CDR2 FQNNGV. The length of the CDR3 is 15 residues. V shed 5 bases, J shed 6 bases, and the junction held 4 bases outside the gene matches. The CDR3 DNA reads TGTGCCAGCAGCCCAGGGACTAGCGGGATCAATGAGCAGTTCTTC. This gives the protein CASSPGTSGINEQFF.

This chain links TRBV7-9 with TRBJ1-4; D possibly corresponds to TRBD1 (6 bases). V lost 6 bases, J lost 2 bases, and 13 bases lay in between. Germline V gives CDR1 SEHNR, CDR2 FQNEAQ (reference sequence). The CDR3 sequence is 15 residues long. DNA of the CDR3: TGTGCCAGCAGAAGCAGGGGAGCGACTAATGAAAAACTGTTTTTT. As protein: CASRSRGATNEKLFF.

V gene TRBV7-8 combines with J gene TRBJ2-7; 9 nucleotides match TRBD1. J lost 2 bases, V lost 4 bases, and 9 bases had no gene match. CDR3 length: 16 residues. Germline V gene lookup returns CDR1 SGHVS and CDR2 FQNEAQ. CDR3 region: CASSSGSTGGTYEQYF. The CDR3 DNA is TGTGCCAGCAGCTCGGGTAGCACAGGGGGCACCTACGAGCAGTACTTC.

The rearrangement links TRBV7-6 to TRBJ2-3, with 9 positions matching TRBD2. This CDR3 has 16 residues. CDR1 is SGHVS and CDR2 is FNYEAQ in the germline V gene. V shed 4 bases and J 5 bases; nucleotides not matched to a gene: 10. CDR3 sequence (DNA): TGTGCCAGCAGCTCGGGTGGCGGGGGGGCCGGAGATACGCAGTATTTT. Amino acids: CASSSGGGGAGDTQYF.

The chain uses TRBV6-1 and TRBJ2-7; TRBD2 matches 8 bases. Germline CDR1 reads MNHNS; CDR2 reads SASEGT. CDR3 size: 14 residues. Trimming at V came to 6 bases and at J to 0 bases, leaving 4 bases not matched to a gene. The CDR3 spells CASSTSGYSYEQYF. CDR3 bases: TGTGCCAGCAGCACTAGCGGCTACTCCTACGAGCAGTACTTC.

The chain carries TRBV5-4 and TRBJ1-2; 8 nucleotides line up with TRBD1. V was pared by 4 bases and J by 1 base, with 6 bases of the junction left unmatched. Germline V gives CDR1 SGHNT, CDR2 YYREEE (reference sequence). The CDR3 is 15 residues long. This chain's CDR3 is CASSPRTGHNYGYTF. The CDR3 region has the DNA TGTGCCAGCAGCCCTCGGACAGGGCATAACTATGGCTACACCTTC.

The V gene is TRBV20-1, the J gene TRBJ2-7; D gene uncertain. CDR1 and CDR2 (germline): DFQATT, SNEGSKA (reference sequence). V was clipped by 6 bases and J by 4 bases, with 10 bases between them. The CDR3 covers 11 residues. The chain's CDR3 is CSARNGYEQYF. The CDR3 coding sequence is TGCAGTGCAAGAAACGGGTACGAGCAGTACTTC.

V and J are TRBV19 and TRBJ1-2, with TRBD1 matching 9 bases. Germline CDR1 LNHDA, CDR2 SQIVND (reference sequence). The V gene end was trimmed by 6 bases and the J gene end by 8 bases; junction bases not matched to a gene: 7. This CDR3 comprises 13 residues. The CDR3 bases are TGTGCCAGTAGAGTCGGGACAGGGCGAGGCTACACCTTC. It encodes CASRVGTGRGYTF.

The chain has TRBV4-3 and TRBJ1-4; D gene ambiguous. Germline CDR1 reads LGHNA; CDR2 reads YSLEER. CDR3 size: 16 residues. V lost 0 bases, J lost 7 bases, and 15 bases lay in between. CDR3 protein: CASSQDATARGEKLFF. CDR3 coding DNA: TGCGCCAGCAGCCAAGACGCGACGGCGAGAGGTGAAAAACTGTTTTTT.

This chain connects TRBV9 to TRBJ2-7; D is undetermined. Per germline, CDR1 SGDLS and CDR2 YYNGEE. This CDR3 region has 12 residues. Trimming stripped 3 bases from V and 3 bases from J, with 7 bases between. The CDR3 sequence is CASSDNNYEQYF. The CDR3 region has the DNA TGTGCCAGCAGCGACAATAACTACGAGCAGTACTTC.

J is TRBJ1-1 and V is TRBV2, with 11 bases fitting TRBD1. CDR3 length: 16 residues. V shed 4 bases and J 0 bases; nucleotides not matched to a gene: 4. Germline assignment: CDR1 SNHLY and CDR2 FYNNEI. In nucleotides, the CDR3 is TGTGCCAGCAGTGGGACAGGGGGCGTGGTGAACACTGAAGCTTTCTTT. It is translated as CASSGTGGVVNTEAFF.